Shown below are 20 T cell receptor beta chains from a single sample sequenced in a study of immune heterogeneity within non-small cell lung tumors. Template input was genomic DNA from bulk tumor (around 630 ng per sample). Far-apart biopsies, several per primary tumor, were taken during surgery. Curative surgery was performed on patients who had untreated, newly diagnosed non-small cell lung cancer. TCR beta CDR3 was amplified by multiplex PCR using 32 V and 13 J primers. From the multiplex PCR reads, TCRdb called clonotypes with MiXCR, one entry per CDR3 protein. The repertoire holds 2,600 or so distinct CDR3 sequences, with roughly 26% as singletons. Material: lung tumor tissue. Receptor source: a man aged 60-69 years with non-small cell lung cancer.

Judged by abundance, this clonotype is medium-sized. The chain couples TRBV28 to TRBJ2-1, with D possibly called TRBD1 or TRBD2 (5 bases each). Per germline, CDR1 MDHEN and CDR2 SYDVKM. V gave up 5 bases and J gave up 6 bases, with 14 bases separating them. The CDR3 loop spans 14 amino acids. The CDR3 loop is CASSGGRSGNEQFF. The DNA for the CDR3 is TGTGCCAGCAGTGGGGGACGATCCGGCAATGAGCAGTTCTTC.

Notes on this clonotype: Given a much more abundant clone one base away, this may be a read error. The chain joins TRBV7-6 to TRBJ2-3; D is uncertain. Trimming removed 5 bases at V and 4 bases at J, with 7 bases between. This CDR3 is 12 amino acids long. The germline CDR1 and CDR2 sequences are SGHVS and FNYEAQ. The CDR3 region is CASSARPDTQYF. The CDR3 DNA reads TGTGCCAGCAGCGCTAGGCCAGATACGCAGTATTTT. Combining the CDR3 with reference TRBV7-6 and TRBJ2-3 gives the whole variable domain GAGVSQSPRYKVTKRGQDVALRCDPISGHVSLYWYRQALGQGPEFLTYFNYEAQQDKSGLPNDRFSAERPEGSISTLTIQRTEQRDSAMYRCASSARPDTQYFGPGTRLTVL.

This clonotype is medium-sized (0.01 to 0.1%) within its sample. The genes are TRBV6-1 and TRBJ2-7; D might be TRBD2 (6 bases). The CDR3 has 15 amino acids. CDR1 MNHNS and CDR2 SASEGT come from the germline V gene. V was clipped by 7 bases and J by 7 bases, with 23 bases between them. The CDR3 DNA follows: TGTGCCAGCACCTCATCTCTGGCGACTAGTGTGGAGCAGTACTTC. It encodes CASTSSLATSVEQYF.

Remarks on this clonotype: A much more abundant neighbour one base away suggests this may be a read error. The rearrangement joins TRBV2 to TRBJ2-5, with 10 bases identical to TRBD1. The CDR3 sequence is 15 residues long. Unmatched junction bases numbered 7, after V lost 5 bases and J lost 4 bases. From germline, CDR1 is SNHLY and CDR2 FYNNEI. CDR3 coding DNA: TGTGCCAGCAGTCCCGACAGGGGGCAGCGAGAGACCCAGTACTTC. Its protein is CASSPDRGQRETQYF.

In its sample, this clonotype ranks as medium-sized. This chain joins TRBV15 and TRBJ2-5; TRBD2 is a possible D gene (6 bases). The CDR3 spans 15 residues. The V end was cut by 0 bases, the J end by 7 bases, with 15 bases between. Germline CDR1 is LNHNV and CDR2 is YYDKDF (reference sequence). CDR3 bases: TGTGCCACCAGCAGAGATACACTAGCACTGGGGACCCAGTACTTC. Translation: CATSRDTLALGTQYF.

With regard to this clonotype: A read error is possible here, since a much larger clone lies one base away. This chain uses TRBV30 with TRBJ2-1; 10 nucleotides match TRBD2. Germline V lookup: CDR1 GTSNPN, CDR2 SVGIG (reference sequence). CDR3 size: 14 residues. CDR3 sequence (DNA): TGTGCCTGGAAACTAGCGGGGATCTACAATGAGCAGTTATTC. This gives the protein CAWKLAGIYNEQLF.

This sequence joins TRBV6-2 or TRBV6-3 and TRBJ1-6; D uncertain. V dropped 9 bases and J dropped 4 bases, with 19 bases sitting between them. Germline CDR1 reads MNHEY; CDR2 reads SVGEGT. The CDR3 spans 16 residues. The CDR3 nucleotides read TGTGCCAGTGCCGACCCAACGCCAAGATATAATTCACCCCTCCACTTT. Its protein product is CASADPTPRYNSPLHF.

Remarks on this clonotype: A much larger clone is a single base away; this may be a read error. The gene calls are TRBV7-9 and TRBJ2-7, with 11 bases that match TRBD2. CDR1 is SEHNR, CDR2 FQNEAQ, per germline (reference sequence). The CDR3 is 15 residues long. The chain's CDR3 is CASGLAQGLADEQYF. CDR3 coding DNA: TGTGCCAGCGGCTTAGCCCAGGGACTAGCGGACGAGCAGTACTTC.

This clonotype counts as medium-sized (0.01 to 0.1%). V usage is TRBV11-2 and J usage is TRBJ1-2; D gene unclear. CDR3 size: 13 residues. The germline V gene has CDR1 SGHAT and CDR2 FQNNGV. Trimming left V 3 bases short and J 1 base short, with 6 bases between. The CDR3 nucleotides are TGTGCCAGCAGCTTCGGCAGTAACTATGGCTACACCTTC. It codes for CASSFGSNYGYTF.

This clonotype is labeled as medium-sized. CDR3 coding DNA: TGTGCCAGCAGCTTAGACCCTCGGGGCACAGATACGCAGTATTTT. Protein sequence: CASSLDPRGTDTQYF. J is TRBJ2-3 and V is TRBV11-2; the D is unclear. V shed 0 bases and J shed 1 base, with 8 bases lying between them. Germline-derived CDR1 and CDR2 are SGHAT and FQNNGV. This CDR3 is 15 amino acids long.

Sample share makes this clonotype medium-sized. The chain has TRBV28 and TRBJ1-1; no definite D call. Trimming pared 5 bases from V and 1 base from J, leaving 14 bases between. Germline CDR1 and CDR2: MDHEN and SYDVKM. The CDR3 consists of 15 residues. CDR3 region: CASSPSATSNTEAFF. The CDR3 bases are TGTGCCAGCAGTCCGTCCGCGACGTCGAACACTGAAGCTTTCTTT.

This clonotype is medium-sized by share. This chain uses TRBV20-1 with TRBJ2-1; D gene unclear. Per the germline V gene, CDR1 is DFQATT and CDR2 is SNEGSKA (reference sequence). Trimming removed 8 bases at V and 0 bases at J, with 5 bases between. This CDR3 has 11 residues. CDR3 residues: CSSSSYNEQFF. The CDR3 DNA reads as TGCAGTTCCTCCTCCTACAATGAGCAGTTCTTC.

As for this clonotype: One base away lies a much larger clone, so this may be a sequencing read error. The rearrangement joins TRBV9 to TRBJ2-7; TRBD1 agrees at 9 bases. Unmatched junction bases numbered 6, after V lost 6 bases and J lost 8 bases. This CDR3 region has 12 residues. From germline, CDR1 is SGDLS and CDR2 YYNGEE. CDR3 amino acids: CASTVGQGQQYF. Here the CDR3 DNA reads TGTGCCAGCACCGTCGGACAGGGGCAGCAGTACTTC.

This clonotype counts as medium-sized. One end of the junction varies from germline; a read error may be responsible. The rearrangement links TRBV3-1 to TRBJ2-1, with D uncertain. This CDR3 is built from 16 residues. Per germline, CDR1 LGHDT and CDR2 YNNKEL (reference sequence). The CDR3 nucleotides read TGTGCCAGCAGTCAAGTGGGTAGTAACTCCTACAATGAGCAGTTCTTC. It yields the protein CASSQVGSNSYNEQFF.

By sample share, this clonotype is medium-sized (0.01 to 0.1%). CDR3 residues: CASSQDIGQGRYEQYF. The CDR3 DNA follows: TGTGCCAGCAGCCAAGATATCGGACAGGGAAGGTACGAGCAGTACTTC. This chain connects TRBV14 to TRBJ2-7, with 8 nucleotides matching TRBD1. Germline CDR1 is SGHDN and CDR2 is FVKESK. This CDR3 region has 16 residues. Unmatched junction bases numbered 8, after V lost 0 bases and J lost 4 bases.

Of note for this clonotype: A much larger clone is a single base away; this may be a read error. CDR3 nucleotides: TGTGCCAGCAGCGGGAGCTATGGGGCCAACGTCCTGACTTTC. Translating gives CASSGSYGANVLTF. V is TRBV7-9 and J is TRBJ2-6; perhaps TRBD2 as D (5 bases). Germline V gene data show CDR1 as SEHNR and CDR2 as FQNEAQ (reference sequence). Trimming removed 5 bases from V and 3 bases from J, with 8 bases in between. The CDR3 is 14 residues long.

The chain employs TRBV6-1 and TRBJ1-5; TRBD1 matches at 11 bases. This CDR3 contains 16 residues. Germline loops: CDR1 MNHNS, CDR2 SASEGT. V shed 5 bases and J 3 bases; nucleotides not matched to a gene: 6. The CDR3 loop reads CASSSWTGGYNQPQHF. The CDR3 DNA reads TGTGCCAGCAGTTCCTGGACAGGGGGCTACAATCAGCCCCAGCATTTT.

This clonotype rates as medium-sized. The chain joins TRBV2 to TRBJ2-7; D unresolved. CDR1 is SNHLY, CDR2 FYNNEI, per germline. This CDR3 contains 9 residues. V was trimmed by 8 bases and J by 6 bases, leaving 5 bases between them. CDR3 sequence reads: CASLREQYF. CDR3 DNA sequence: TGTGCCAGCCTCCGCGAGCAGTACTTC.

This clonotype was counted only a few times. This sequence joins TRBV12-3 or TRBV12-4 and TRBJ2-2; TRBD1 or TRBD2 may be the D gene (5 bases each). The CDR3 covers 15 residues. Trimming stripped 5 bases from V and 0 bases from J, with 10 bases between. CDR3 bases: TGTGCCAGCAGTCTGGGGCGGGCGAACACCGGGGAGCTGTTTTTT. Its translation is CASSLGRANTGELFF.

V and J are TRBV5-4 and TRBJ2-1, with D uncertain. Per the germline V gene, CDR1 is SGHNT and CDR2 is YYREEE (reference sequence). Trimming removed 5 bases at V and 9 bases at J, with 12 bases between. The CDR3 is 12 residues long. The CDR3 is CASSLLPAEQFF. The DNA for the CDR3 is TGTGCCAGCAGTTTGCTTCCAGCTGAGCAGTTCTTC. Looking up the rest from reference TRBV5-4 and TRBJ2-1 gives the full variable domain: ETGVTQSPTHLIKTRGQQVTLRCSSQSGHNTVSWYQQALGQGPQFIFQYYREEENGRGNFPPRFSGLQFPNYSSELNVNALELDDSALYLCASSLLPAEQFFGPGTRLTVL.